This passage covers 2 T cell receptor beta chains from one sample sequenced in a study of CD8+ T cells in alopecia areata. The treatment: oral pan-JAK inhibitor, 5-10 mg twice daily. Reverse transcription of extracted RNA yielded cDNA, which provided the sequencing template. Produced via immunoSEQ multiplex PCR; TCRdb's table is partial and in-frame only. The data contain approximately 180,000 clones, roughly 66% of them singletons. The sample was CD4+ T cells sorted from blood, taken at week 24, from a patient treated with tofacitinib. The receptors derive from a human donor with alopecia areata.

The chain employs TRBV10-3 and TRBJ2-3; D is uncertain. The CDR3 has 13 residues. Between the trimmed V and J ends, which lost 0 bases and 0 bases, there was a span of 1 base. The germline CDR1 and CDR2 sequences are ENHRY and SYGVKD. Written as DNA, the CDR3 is TGTGCCATCAGTGAGTCCAGCACAGATACGCAGTATTTT. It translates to CAISESSTDTQYF.

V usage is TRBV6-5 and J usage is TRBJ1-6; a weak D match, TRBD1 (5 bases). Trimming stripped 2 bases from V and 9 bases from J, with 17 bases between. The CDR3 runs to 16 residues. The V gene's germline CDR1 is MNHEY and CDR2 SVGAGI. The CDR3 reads CASSYLDFTRGSPLHF. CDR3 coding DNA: TGTGCCAGCAGTTACCTCGACTTCACAAGGGGTTCACCCCTCCACTTT.